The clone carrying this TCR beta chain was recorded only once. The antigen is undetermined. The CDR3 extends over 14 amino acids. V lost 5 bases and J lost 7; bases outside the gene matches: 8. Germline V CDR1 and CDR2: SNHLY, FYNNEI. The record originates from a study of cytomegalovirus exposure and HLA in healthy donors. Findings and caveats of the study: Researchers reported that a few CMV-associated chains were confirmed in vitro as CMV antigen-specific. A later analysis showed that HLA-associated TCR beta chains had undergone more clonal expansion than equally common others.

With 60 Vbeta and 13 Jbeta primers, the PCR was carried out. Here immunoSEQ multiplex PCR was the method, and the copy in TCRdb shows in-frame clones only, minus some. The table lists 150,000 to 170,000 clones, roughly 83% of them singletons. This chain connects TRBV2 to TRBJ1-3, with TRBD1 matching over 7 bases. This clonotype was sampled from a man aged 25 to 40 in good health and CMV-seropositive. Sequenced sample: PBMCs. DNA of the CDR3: TGTGCCAGCAGTACCAGGACAGGTTTGAACACCATATATTTT. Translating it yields CASSTRTGLNTIYF.